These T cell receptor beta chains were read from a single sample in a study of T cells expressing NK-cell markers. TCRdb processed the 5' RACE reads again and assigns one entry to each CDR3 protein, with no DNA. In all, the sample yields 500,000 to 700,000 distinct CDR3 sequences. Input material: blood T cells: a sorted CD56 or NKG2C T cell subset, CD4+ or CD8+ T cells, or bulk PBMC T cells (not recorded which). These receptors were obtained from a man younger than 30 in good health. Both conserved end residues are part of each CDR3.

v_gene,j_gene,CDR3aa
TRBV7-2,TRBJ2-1,CASSLDGTSNEQFF
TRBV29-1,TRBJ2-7,CSVETWGRGSYEQYF
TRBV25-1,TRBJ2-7,CASSNRDRLHEQYF
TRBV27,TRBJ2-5,CASRRTGTSGETQYF
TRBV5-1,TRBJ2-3,CASSSTGGSTDTQYF
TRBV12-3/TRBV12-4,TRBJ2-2,CASSFWQGGAGELFF
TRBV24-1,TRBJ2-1,CATSDMSGARYNEQFF
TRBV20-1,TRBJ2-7,CSGTSGDYEQYF
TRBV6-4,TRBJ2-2,CASSDSFQGTGELFF
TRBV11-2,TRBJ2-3,CASSSFRGIETDTQYF
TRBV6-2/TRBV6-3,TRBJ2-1,CASAFRGSAYNEQFF
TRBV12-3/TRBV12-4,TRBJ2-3,CASSLDSSSSTDTQYF
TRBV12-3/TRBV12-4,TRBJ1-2,CASSRLGGPNYGYTF
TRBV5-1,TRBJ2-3,CASKSMGVTDTQYF
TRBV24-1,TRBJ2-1,CATSDPDRWGPQFF
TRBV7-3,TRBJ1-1,CASARTTMNTEAFF
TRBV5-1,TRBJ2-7,CASSLWTGSEQYF
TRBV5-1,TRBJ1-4,CASSLHISEKLFF
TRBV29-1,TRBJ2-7,CSVEERLGDSEQYF
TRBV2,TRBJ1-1,CASSEDMGGIAEAFF
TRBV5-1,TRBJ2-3,CASSLGTGDTQDF
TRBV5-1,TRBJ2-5,CASSLTGTSGSGQETQYF
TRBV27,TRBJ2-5,CASSLRPLIGETQYF